This T cell receptor beta chain came from a study of blood T cell repertoires in COVID-19. About the research overall: Donors in the United States, Italy and Spain gave samples during acute or convalescent COVID-19.

Comments on this clone: Different DNA sequences within this sample yield the same CDR3.

Per the original methods: Researchers report that nucleated cell counts were estimated from reference gene primer amplification. Only in-frame clones appear in the TCRdb table, and some are missing; sequencing was by immunoSEQ multiplex PCR. V and J calls and clone size are those listed in that table; D and trimming were worked out from the DNA. The sample shows some 260,000 clones, under 85% of them seen only once. Sequencing input: peripheral blood. This clonotype originated in a middle-aged woman with active or convalescent COVID-19.

The CDR3 spells CASSLGTGSGNTIYF. Here the CDR3 DNA reads TGTGCCAGCAGTTTGGGGACAGGGTCTGGAAACACCATATATTTT. The chain employs TRBV28 and TRBJ1-3, with TRBD1 identical over 9 bases. The V gene's germline CDR1 is MDHEN and CDR2 SYDVKM. This CDR3 spans 15 amino acids. V was clipped by 3 bases and J by 1 base; unmatched bases: 1.